A selection of T cell receptor beta chains follows, all from one sample in a study of neoadjuvant anti-PD-1 for oral cavity cancer. The repertoire was sequenced with immunoSEQ multiplex PCR; TCRdb's copy has only in-frame clones and lacks some. The profile shows more than 10,000 clones, approximately 67% of them singletons. The material sequenced was PBMCs, taken after nivolumab (anti-PD-1) treatment. The origin of the receptors is a person aged 35-80 years with oral cavity squamous cell carcinoma. CDR3s include the opening cysteine and the closing phenylalanine or tryptophan. Each record gives: J gene, clone size, V gene, CDR3 length, D gene, CDR3 protein, CDR3 DNA. A D gene is named only where the DNA matches it firmly. Size is omitted from some rows. Given values are once, few, many or a class for expanded clones.

>TRBJ2-2|NA|TRBV5-4|16|TRBD2
CASSYLAALNTGELFF
TGTGCCAGCAGTTATCTAGCGGCTTTGAACACCGGGGAGCTGTTTTTT
>TRBJ1-4|NA|TRBV6-5|16|TRBD1
CASSSTTGGWSEKLFF
TGTGCCAGCAGTTCTACTACAGGGGGCTGGTCTGAAAAACTGTTTTTT
>TRBJ2-1|NA|TRBV11-2|15|NA
CASTLGGGGSNEQFF
TGTGCCAGCACCTTGGGCGGAGGGGGGTCCAATGAGCAGTTCTTC
>TRBJ2-5|NA|TRBV6-5|14|TRBD2
CASRGLAGKETQYF
TGTGCCAGCAGGGGACTAGCGGGGAAAGAGACCCAGTACTTC
>TRBJ2-7|NA|TRBV28|15|NA
CASSLYTRVGYEQYF
TGTGCCAGCAGTTTATATACCAGGGTAGGTTACGAGCAGTACTTC
>TRBJ2-3|once|TRBV19|14|TRBD2
CASSIGTNTDTQYF
TGTGCCAGTAGTATCGGGACTAACACAGATACGCAGTATTTT
>TRBJ2-7|NA|TRBV5-8|11|NA
CASSFGQKQYF
TGTGCCAGCAGTTTCGGACAGAAGCAGTACTTC
>TRBJ1-1|NA|TRBV5-1|14|NA
CASSFGDVNTEAFF
TGCGCCAGCAGCTTTGGGGACGTGAACACTGAAGCTTTCTTT
>TRBJ2-7|once|TRBV10-3|13|TRBD1
CATLGQGDYEQYF
TGTGCCACCCTGGGACAGGGGGACTACGAGCAGTACTTC
>TRBJ1-2|once|TRBV30|12|NA
CAWRQDPGGYTF
TGTGCCTGGCGGCAGGACCCGGGTGGCTACACCTTC
>TRBJ1-5|NA|TRBV5-6|15|NA
CASSLGRYSNQPQHF
TGTGCCAGCAGCTTGGGGCGGTATAGCAATCAGCCCCAGCATTTT
>TRBJ2-7|NA|TRBV29-1|12|TRBD1
CSVADRDYEQYF
TGCAGCGTTGCCGACAGGGATTACGAGCAGTACTTC
>TRBJ2-7|NA|TRBV7-9|13|NA
CASSLERLGEQYF
TGTGCCAGCAGCTTAGAGCGTCTCGGCGAGCAGTACTTC
>TRBJ2-1|NA|TRBV6-5|13|NA
CASRGGPYNEQFF
TGTGCCAGCAGGGGCGGGCCCTACAATGAGCAGTTCTTC
>TRBJ1-3|NA|TRBV25-1|14|NA
CASSEYATGNTIYF
TGTGCCAGCAGTGAATATGCTACTGGAAACACCATATATTTT
>TRBJ2-7|NA|TRBV13|13|TRBD1
CASTDRGAYEQYF
TGTGCCAGCACCGACAGGGGGGCCTACGAGCAGTACTTC
>TRBJ2-7|NA|TRBV6-1|14|NA
CASSEGVAPYEQYF
TGTGCCAGCAGTGAAGGGGTAGCCCCCTACGAGCAGTACTTC
>TRBJ1-3|NA|TRBV2|14|NA
CASIQGRGGNTIYF
TGTGCCAGCATTCAGGGAAGGGGTGGAAACACCATATATTTT
>TRBJ2-7|NA|TRBV6-5|16|NA
CASSYSVKRSSYEQYF
TGTGCCAGCAGTTACTCGGTCAAGCGGAGCTCCTACGAGCAGTACTTC
>TRBJ1-2|few|TRBV28|13|NA
CASSLGTRNGYTF
TGTGCCAGCAGTTTAGGGACAAGAAATGGCTACACCTTC
>TRBJ2-2|NA|TRBV7-8|15|TRBD2
CASSGSGGSTGELFF
TGTGCCAGCAGCGGTTCCGGCGGGAGTACCGGGGAGCTGTTTTTT
>TRBJ2-2|few|TRBV7-2|16|NA
CASSSYVEANTGELFF
TGTGCCAGCAGCTCGTACGTGGAGGCGAACACCGGGGAGCTGTTTTTT
>TRBJ2-5|few|TRBV11-2|14|TRBD2
CASSTTSGRGTQYF
TGTGCCAGCAGCACGACTAGCGGGCGGGGGACCCAGTACTTC
>TRBJ2-3|NA|TRBV10-1|15|NA
CASSFETGNTDTQYF
TGCGCCAGCAGTTTCGAGACAGGAAACACAGATACGCAGTATTTT
>TRBJ1-4|NA|TRBV7-2|15|NA
CASSPAGAPNEKLFF
TGTGCCAGCAGCCCCGCGGGGGCACCTAATGAAAAACTGTTTTTT
>TRBJ2-7|NA|TRBV29-1|13|TRBD2
CSVSSGRRYEQYF
TGCAGCGTCAGTAGCGGGAGGCGGTACGAGCAGTACTTC
>TRBJ1-4|NA|TRBV10-3|15|NA
CAISDRQDPREKLFF
TGTGCCATCAGTGACCGACAGGACCCGCGGGAAAAACTGTTTTTT
>TRBJ2-3|once|TRBV2|15|NA
CASSVGTPYTDTQYF
TGTGCCAGCAGTGTGGGGACTCCTTACACAGATACGCAGTATTTT
>TRBJ2-7|NA|TRBV11-2|13|NA
CASSSTWTWEQYF
TGTGCCAGCAGCTCAACATGGACATGGGAGCAGTACTTC
>TRBJ2-3|NA|TRBV29-1|12|TRBD1
CSAQDRPDTQYF
TGCAGCGCACAGGACAGGCCAGATACGCAGTATTTT
>TRBJ2-1|NA|TRBV5-4|15|NA
CASSLGEGGYNEQFF
TGTGCCAGCAGCTTGGGGGAGGGGGGTTACAATGAGCAGTTCTTC
>TRBJ2-2|NA|TRBV30|15|NA
CAWSSPVANTGELFF
TGTGCCTGGAGTAGCCCGGTGGCGAACACCGGGGAGCTGTTTTTT
>TRBJ1-5|few|TRBV19|14|NA
CASSIQHGTQPQHF
TGTGCCAGTAGTATTCAACATGGGACTCAGCCCCAGCATTTT
>TRBJ2-2|NA|TRBV15|14|TRBD2
CATSREAGAGELFF
TGTGCCACCAGCAGAGAGGCGGGAGCCGGGGAGCTGTTTTTT
>TRBJ1-5|NA|TRBV7-2|14|NA
CASSTGLRNQPQHF
TGTGCCAGCAGTACAGGGCTGAGGAATCAGCCCCAGCATTTT
>TRBJ2-5|NA|TRBV19|14|NA
CASSIDGRGVTQYF
TGTGCCAGTAGTATAGATGGTAGAGGGGTGACCCAGTACTTC
>TRBJ2-3|NA|TRBV5-1|16|NA
CASSLGLIGTTDTQYF
TGCGCCAGCAGCTTGGGATTAATAGGGACTACAGATACGCAGTATTTT
>TRBJ2-5|NA|TRBV11-2|12|NA
CASSPSLETQYF
TGTGCCAGCAGCCCCAGTTTGGAGACCCAGTACTTC
>TRBJ2-3|few|TRBV27|15|NA
CASSLARDIQDTQYF
TGTGCCAGCAGTCTCGCCCGGGACATCCAAGATACGCAGTATTTT
>TRBJ1-4|NA|TRBV19|16|NA
CASSPQGTRTNEKLFF
TGTGCCAGTAGTCCCCAGGGTACCAGGACTAATGAAAAACTGTTTTTT